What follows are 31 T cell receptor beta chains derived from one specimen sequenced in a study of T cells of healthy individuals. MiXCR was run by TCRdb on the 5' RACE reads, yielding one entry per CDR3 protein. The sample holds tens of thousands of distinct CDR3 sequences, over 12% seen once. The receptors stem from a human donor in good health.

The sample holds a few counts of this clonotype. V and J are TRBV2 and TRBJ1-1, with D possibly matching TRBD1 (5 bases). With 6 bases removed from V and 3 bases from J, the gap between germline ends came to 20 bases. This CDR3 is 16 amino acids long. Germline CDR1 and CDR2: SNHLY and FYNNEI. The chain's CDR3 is CASRARSLGPDTEAFF. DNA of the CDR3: TGTGCCAGCAGGGCCCGAAGTTTGGGGCCAGACACTGAAGCTTTCTTT.

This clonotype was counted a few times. The CDR3 protein is CASSLKGGGNTGELFF. In nucleotides, the CDR3 is TGTGCCAGCAGCTTAAAGGGCGGGGGGAACACCGGGGAGCTGTTTTTT. The genes are TRBV11-2 and TRBJ2-2; 7 bases are shared with TRBD2. Trimming removed 2 bases from V and 1 base from J; junction bases left unmatched: 4. CDR1 is SGHAT and CDR2 is FQNNGV in the germline V gene. The CDR3 is 16 residues long.

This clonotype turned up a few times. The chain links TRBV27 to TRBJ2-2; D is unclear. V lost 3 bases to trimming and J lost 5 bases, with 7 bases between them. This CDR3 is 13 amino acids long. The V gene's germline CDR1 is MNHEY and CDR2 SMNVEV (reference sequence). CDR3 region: CASSFLGTGELFF. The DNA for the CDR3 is TGTGCCAGCAGTTTCCTGGGGACCGGGGAGCTGTTTTTT.

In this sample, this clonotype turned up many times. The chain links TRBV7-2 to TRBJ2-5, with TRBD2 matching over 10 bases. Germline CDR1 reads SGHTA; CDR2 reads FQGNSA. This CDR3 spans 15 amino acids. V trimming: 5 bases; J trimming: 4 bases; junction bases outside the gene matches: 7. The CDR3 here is CASSPSGRGSETQYF. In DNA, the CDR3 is TGTGCCAGCAGCCCCAGCGGGAGGGGTTCAGAGACCCAGTACTTC.

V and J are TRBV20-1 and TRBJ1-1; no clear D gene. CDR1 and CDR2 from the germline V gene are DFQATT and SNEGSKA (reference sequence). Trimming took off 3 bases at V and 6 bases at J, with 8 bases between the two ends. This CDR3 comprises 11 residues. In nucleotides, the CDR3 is TGCAGTGCTAGGGACGATGCTGAAGCTTTCTTT. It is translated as CSARDDAEAFF.

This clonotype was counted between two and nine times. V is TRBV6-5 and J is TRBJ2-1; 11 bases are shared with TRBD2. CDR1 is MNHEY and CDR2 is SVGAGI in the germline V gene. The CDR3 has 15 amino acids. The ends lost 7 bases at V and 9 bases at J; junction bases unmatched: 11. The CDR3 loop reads CASTVASGRRSEQFF. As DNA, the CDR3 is TGTGCCAGCACCGTGGCTAGCGGGAGGCGGTCTGAGCAGTTCTTC.

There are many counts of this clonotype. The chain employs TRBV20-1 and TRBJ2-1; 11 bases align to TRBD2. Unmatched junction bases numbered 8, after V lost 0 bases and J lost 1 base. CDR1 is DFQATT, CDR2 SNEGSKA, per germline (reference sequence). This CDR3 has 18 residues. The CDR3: CSARDLRLAGRSYNEQFF. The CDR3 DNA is TGCAGTGCTAGAGATTTAAGACTAGCGGGAAGGTCCTACAATGAGCAGTTCTTC.

The chain's CDR3 is CASSPTPPGLAGTGELFF. The CDR3, as DNA: TGTGCCAGCAGTCCCACACCCCCGGGACTAGCGGGAACCGGGGAGCTGTTTTTT. V gene TRBV12-3 or TRBV12-4 combines with J gene TRBJ2-2, with TRBD2 identical over 13 bases. This CDR3 is built from 18 residues. The ends lost 5 bases at V and 5 bases at J; junction bases unmatched: 11.

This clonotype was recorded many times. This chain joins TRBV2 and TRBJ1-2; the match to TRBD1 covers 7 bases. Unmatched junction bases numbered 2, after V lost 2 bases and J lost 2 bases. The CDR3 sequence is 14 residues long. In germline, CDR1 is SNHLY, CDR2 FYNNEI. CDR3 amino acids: CASSEIRGNYGYTF. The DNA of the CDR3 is TGTGCCAGCAGTGAAATCAGGGGGAACTATGGCTACACCTTC.

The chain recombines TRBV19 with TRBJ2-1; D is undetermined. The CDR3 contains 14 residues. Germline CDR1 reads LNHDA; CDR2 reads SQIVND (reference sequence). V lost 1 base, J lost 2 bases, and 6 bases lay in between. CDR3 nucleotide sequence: TGTGCCAGTAGTATAGGGCCTGCCTACAATGAGCAGTTCTTC. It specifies CASSIGPAYNEQFF.

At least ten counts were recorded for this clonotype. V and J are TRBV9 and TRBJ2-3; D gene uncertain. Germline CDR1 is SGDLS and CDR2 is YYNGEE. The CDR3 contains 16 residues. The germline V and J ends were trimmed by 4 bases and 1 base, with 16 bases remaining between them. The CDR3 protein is CASSPQVSYRTDTQYF. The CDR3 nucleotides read TGTGCCAGCAGCCCTCAGGTCAGCTACCGCACAGATACGCAGTATTTT.

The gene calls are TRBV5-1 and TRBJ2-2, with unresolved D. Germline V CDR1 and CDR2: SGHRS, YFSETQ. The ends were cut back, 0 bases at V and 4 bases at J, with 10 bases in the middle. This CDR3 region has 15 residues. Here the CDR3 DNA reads TGCGCCAGCAGCTTGGAACGTACCTCCACCGGGGAGCTGTTTTTT. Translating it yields CASSLERTSTGELFF.

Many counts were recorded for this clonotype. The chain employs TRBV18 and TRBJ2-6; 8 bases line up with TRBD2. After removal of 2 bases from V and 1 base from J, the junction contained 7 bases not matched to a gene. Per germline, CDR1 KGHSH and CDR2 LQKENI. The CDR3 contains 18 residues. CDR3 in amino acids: CASSPSPAGVSGANVLTF. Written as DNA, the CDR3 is TGTGCCAGCTCACCATCACCAGCGGGAGTTTCTGGGGCCAACGTCCTGACTTTC.

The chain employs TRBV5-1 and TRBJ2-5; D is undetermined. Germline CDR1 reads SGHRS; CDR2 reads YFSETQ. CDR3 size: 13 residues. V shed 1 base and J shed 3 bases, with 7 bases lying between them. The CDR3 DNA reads TGCGCCAGCAGCTTGAATGGGAAAGAGACCCAGTACTTC. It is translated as CASSLNGKETQYF.

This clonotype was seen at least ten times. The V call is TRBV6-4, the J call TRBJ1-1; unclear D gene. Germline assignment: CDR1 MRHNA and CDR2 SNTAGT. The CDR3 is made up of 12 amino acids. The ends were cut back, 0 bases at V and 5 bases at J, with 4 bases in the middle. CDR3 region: CASSDSQTEAFF. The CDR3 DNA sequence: TGTGCCAGCAGTGACTCACAGACTGAAGCTTTCTTT.

The CDR3: CSAPVGASSYNEQFF. The CDR3 region has the DNA TGCAGCGCCCCGGTCGGGGCTAGCTCCTACAATGAGCAGTTCTTC. The rearrangement links TRBV29-1 to TRBJ2-1, with D possibly called TRBD1 or TRBD2 (5 bases each). Per the germline V gene, CDR1 is SQVTM and CDR2 is ANQGSEA. This CDR3 is built from 15 residues. V lost 7 bases, J lost 0 bases, and 16 bases lay in between.

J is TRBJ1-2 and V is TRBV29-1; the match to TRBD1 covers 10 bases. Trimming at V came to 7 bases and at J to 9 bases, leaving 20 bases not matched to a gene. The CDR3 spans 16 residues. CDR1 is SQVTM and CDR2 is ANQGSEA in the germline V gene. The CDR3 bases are TGCAGCGCTCCCGACAGGGGGCTCCCCGGGGAAGGTCGCTACACCTTC. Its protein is CSAPDRGLPGEGRYTF.

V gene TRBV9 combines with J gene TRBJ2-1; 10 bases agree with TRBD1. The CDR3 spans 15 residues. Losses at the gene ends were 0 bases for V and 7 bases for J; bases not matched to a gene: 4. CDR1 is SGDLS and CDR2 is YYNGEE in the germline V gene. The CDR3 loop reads CASSVGGTGVNEQFF. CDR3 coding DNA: TGTGCCAGCAGCGTAGGAGGGACAGGGGTGAATGAGCAGTTCTTC.

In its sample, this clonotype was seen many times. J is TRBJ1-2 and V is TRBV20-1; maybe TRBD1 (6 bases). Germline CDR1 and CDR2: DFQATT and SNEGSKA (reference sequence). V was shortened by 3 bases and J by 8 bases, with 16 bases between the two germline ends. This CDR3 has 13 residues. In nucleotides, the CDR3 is TGCAGTGCTAGCGGGACACCGGAGGAGGGCTACACCTTC. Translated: CSASGTPEEGYTF.

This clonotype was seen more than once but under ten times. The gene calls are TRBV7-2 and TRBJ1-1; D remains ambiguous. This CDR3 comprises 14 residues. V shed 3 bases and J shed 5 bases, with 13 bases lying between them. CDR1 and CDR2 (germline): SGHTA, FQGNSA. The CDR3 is CASSLMVYGTEAFF. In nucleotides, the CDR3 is TGTGCCAGCAGCTTGATGGTTTATGGGACTGAAGCTTTCTTT. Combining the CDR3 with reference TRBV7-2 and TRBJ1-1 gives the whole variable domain GAGVSQSPSNKVTEKGKDVELRCDPISGHTALYWYRQSLGQGLEFLIYFQGNSAPDKSGLPSDRFSAERTGGSVSTLTIQRTQQEDSAVYLCASSLMVYGTEAFFGQGTRLTVV.

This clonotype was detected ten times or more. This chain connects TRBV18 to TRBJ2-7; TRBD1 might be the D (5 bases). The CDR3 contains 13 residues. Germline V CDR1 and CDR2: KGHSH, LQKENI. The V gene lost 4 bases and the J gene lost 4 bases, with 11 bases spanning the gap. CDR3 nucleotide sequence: TGTGCCAGCTCACGACAGACTGGGTACGAGCAGTACTTC. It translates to CASSRQTGYEQYF.

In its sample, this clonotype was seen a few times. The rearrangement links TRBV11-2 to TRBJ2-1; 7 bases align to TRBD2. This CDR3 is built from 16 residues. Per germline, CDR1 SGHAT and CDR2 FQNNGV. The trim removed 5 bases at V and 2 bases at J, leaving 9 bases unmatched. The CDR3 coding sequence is TGTGCCAGCAGCCGAAGCTCTAGCGGAACCTACAATGAGCAGTTCTTC. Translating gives CASSRSSSGTYNEQFF.

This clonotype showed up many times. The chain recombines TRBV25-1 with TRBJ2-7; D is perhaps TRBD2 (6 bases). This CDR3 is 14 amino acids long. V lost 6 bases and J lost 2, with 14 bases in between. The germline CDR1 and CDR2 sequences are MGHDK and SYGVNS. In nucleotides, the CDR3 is TGTGCCAGCAGGCCGGGACTCGACACCTACGAGCAGTACTTC. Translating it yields CASRPGLDTYEQYF.

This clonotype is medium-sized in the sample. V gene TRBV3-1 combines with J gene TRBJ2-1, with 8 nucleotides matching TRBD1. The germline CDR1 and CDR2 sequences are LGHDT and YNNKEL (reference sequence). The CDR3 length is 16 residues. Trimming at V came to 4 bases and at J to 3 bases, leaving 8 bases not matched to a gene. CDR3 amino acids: CASSPGTGFLYNEQFF. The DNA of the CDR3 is TGTGCCAGCAGCCCCGGGACAGGATTTCTCTACAATGAGCAGTTCTTC.

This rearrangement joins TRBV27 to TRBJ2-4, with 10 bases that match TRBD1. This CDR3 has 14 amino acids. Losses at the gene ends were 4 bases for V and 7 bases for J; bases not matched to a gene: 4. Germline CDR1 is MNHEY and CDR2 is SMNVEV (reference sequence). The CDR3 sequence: CASSSGQGLNIQYF. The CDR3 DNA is TGTGCCAGCAGTTCGGGACAGGGGCTGAACATTCAGTACTTC.

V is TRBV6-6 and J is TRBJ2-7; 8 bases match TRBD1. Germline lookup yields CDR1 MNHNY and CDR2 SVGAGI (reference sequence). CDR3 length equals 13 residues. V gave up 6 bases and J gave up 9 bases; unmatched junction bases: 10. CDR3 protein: CASRLTGDSWQYF. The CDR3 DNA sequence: TGTGCCAGCAGACTGACAGGGGACTCCTGGCAGTACTTC.

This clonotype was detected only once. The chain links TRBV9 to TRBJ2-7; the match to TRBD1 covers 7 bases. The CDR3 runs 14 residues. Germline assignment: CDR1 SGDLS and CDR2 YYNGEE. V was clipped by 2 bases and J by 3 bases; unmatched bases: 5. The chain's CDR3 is CASSVGDSFYEQYF. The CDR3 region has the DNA TGTGCCAGCAGCGTGGGGGACAGTTTCTACGAGCAGTACTTC.

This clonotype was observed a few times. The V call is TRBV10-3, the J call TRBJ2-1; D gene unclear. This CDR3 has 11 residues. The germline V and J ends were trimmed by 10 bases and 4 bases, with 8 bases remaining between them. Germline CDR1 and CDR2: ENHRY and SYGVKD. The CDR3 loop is CATGAYNEQFF. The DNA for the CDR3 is TGTGCCACCGGAGCGTACAATGAGCAGTTCTTC.

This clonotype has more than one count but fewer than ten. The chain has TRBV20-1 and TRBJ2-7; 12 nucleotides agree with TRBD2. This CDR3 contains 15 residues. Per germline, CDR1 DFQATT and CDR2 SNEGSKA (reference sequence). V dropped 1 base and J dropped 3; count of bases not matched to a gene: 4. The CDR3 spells CSARGLAGAHYEQYF. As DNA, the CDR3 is TGCAGTGCTAGAGGACTAGCGGGGGCCCACTACGAGCAGTACTTC.

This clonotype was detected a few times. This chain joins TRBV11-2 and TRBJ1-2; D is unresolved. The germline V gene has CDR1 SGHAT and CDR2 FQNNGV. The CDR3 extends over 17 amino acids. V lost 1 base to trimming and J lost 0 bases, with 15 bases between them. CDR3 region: CASSLGWAPGANYGYTF. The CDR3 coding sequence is TGTGCCAGCAGCTTAGGATGGGCACCTGGAGCTAACTATGGCTACACCTTC. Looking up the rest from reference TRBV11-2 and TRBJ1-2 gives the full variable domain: EAGVAQSPRYKIIEKRQSVAFWCNPISGHATLYWYQQILGQGPKLLIQFQNNGVVDDSQLPKDRFSAERLKGVDSTLKIQPAKLEDSAVYLCASSLGWAPGANYGYTFGSGTRLTVV.

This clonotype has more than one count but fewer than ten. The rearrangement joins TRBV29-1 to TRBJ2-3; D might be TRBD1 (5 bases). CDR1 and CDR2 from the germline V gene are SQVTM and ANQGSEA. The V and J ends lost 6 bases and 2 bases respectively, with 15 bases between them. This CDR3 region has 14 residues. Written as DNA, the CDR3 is TGCAGCGTCCCACAGGCTTCCGACACAGATACGCAGTATTTT. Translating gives CSVPQASDTDTQYF.